The clone carrying this T cell receptor (beta chain) was counted only a few times. No antigen is known for it. This sample was included in a study of CD8 T cells in ankylosing spondylitis. V lost 5 bases to trimming and J lost 0 bases; unmatched junction nucleotides: 4. The CDR3 runs to 15 residues. In germline, CDR1 is MDHEN, CDR2 SYDVKM. Library preparation for TCR beta used quantitative 5'-RACE with molecular barcodes. TCRdb used MiXCR to reprocess the 5' RACE reads, holding one entry per CDR3 protein. The sample lists 250,000 to 400,000 distinct CDR3 sequences; around 10% were seen once. Findings of the study overall: Earlier work had already found some motif variants in reactive arthritis synovial fluid and blood. What appeared characteristic of ankylosing spondylitis blood was a TCR beta motif of about eight highly homologous variants. The clones that were linked to disease were reported to be significantly enriched in matched synovial fluid samples from ankylosing spondylitis patients.

The TCR sequence derives from a female donor with ankylosing spondylitis or in good health (not recorded which). What was sequenced was blood, either unsorted or a sorted T cell fraction (not recorded which). The rearrangement joins TRBV28 to TRBJ1-3; 7 bases fit TRBD1. In DNA form, the CDR3 reads TGTGCCAGCAGTCAGGGACAGATCTCTGGAAACACCATATATTTT. Translated: CASSQGQISGNTIYF.